This entry lists 27 T cell receptor beta chains sequenced from one sample in a study of blood T cells in healthy people across ages. Alongside a J-beta primer mix, a sample-barcoded 5' primer served in a second PCR lasting about 7 to 12 cycles. TCRdb reprocessed the 5' RACE reads with MiXCR, giving one entry per CDR3 protein. The sample contains about 620,000 distinct CDR3 sequences, approximately 52% of which appear only once. What was sequenced was blood. Receptors were obtained from a woman of 80 years or more in good health.

With respect to this clonotype: A much bigger clone sits one base away, suggesting this may be a read error. The rearrangement links TRBV14 to TRBJ2-7; no clear D. This CDR3 spans 14 amino acids. Per germline, CDR1 SGHDN and CDR2 FVKESK. The CDR3 loop is CTSSQDRPAYEQYF. CDR3 in DNA: TGTACCAGCAGCCAAGATCGGCCGGCCTACGAGCAGTACTTC.

For this clonotype: This may come from a read error, since a much larger clone is one base off. This sequence joins TRBV13 and TRBJ2-1, with D perhaps matching TRBD1 (5 bases). V was trimmed by 5 bases and J by 9 bases, leaving 14 bases between them. The germline V gene has CDR1 PRHDT and CDR2 FYEKMQ (reference sequence). This CDR3 spans 13 amino acids. The CDR3 region has the DNA TGTGCCAGCAGCCCCGATTGGGGCGGTGAGCAGTTCTTC. Its protein product is CASSPDWGGEQFF.

The chain couples TRBV4-1 to TRBJ2-1, with 9 bases fitting TRBD2. Trimming took 4 bases from V and 5 from J; bases not matched to a gene: 6. This CDR3 has 15 residues. Per germline, CDR1 MGHRA and CDR2 YSYEKL. DNA of the CDR3: TGCGCCAGCAGCCTCGTGCGGGGGGGTGACAATGAGCAGTTCTTC. Translating gives CASSLVRGGDNEQFF.

A word on this clonotype: It may be a read error: a sequence one base away is much more abundant. The CDR3 loop is CANSFFGVAGGTDTQYF. The CDR3 DNA sequence: TGTGCCAACAGCTTTTTTGGGGTAGCGGGGGGCACAGATACGCAGTATTTT. The V call is TRBV7-2, the J call TRBJ2-3, with 9 positions matching TRBD2. The CDR3 covers 17 residues. The germline CDR1 and CDR2 sequences are SGHTA and FQGNSA.

This clonotype was observed a single time. The chain combines TRBV4-3 with TRBJ2-4, with 8 bases that match TRBD2. The J call could be wrong; TRBJ2-7 is a better fit for the DNA end. There are 18 residues in the CDR3. The germline V gene encodes CDR1 LGHNA and CDR2 YSLEER. DNA for the CDR3: TGCGCCAGCAGCCAAGATACGGTTAGCGCGGGAGGAAGCTACGAGCAGTACTTC. It is translated as CASSQDTVSAGGSYEQYF.

The V gene is TRBV5-1, the J gene TRBJ2-1; unclear D gene. This CDR3 has 13 amino acids. Per the germline V gene, CDR1 is SGHRS and CDR2 is YFSETQ. Trimming removed 3 bases from V and 5 bases from J, with 9 bases in between. The CDR3 region is CASSSPPNNEQFF. DNA for the CDR3: TGCGCCAGCAGCTCCCCTCCTAACAATGAGCAGTTCTTC.

This chain joins TRBV29-1 and TRBJ1-1; D ambiguous. The CDR3 has 16 amino acids. Between the trimmed V and J ends, which lost 4 bases and 4 bases, there was a span of 22 bases. Per the germline V gene, CDR1 is SQVTM and CDR2 is ANQGSEA. CDR3 coding DNA: TGCAGCGTTGTGAACAGCCACTCCCCCCGCGGCACTGAAGCTTTCTTT. It translates to CSVVNSHSPRGTEAFF.

J is TRBJ2-7 and V is TRBV6-2 or TRBV6-3; TRBD1 might be the D (5 bases). The CDR3 spans 12 residues. The germline CDR1 and CDR2 sequences are MNHEY and SVGEGT. V lost 6 bases and J lost 8, with 14 bases in between. CDR3 sequence reads: CASSNDSGKQYF. CDR3 DNA sequence: TGTGCCAGCAGCAATGACAGTGGCAAGCAGTACTTC.

There are many counts of this clonotype. The chain recombines TRBV7-8 with TRBJ2-5; D gene ambiguous. Germline V lookup: CDR1 SGHVS, CDR2 FQNEAQ. The CDR3 runs to 15 residues. V was clipped by 1 base and J by 5 bases, with 14 bases between them. This CDR3 is CASSLEAYLLETQYF. The CDR3 DNA follows: TGTGCCAGCAGCTTAGAGGCTTACCTCCTGGAGACCCAGTACTTC. The full variable domain, rest sourced from reference TRBV7-8 and TRBJ2-5, is GAGVSQSPRYKVAKRGQDVALRCDPISGHVSLFWYQQALGQGPEFLTYFQNEAQLDKSGLPSDRFFAERPEGSVSTLKIQRTQQEDSAVYLCASSLEAYLLETQYFGPGTRLLVL.

The genes are TRBV29-1 and TRBJ2-2, with a weak D call TRBD1 (5 bases). Trimming removed 4 bases from V and 1 base from J, with 7 bases in between. The CDR3 length is 13 residues. Per germline, CDR1 SQVTM and CDR2 ANQGSEA. The CDR3 DNA reads as TGCAGCGTTGCGACAGTGAACACCGGGGAGCTGTTTTTT. This encodes CSVATVNTGELFF.

This clonotype occurred many times. The rearrangement links TRBV5-1 to TRBJ2-7; D is undetermined. This CDR3 spans 14 amino acids. CDR1 SGHRS and CDR2 YFSETQ come from the germline V gene. V lost 0 bases, J lost 0 bases, and 7 bases lay in between. The CDR3 here is CASSLGFVSYEQYF. DNA of the CDR3: TGCGCCAGCAGCTTGGGCTTCGTCTCCTACGAGCAGTACTTC.

Only one count was recorded for this clonotype. The rearrangement joins TRBV10-3 to TRBJ1-1; TRBD1 might be the D (6 bases). The V end lost 6 bases, the J end lost 4 bases, and 15 bases lay between the germline ends. CDR3 length equals 14 residues. Germline lookup yields CDR1 ENHRY and CDR2 SYGVKD. The CDR3 is CAISAGMGATEAFF. The DNA of the CDR3 is TGTGCCATCAGCGCAGGGATGGGGGCCACTGAAGCTTTCTTT.

In its sample, this clonotype was seen a few times. The chain couples TRBV10-3 to TRBJ2-2; 11 nucleotides agree with TRBD2. V lost 6 bases and J lost 0; bases outside the gene matches: 3. The CDR3 is 16 residues long. The V gene's germline CDR1 is ENHRY and CDR2 SYGVKD. CDR3 amino acids: CAIRLAGVTNTGELFF. CDR3 sequence (DNA): TGTGCCATCAGACTAGCGGGGGTCACGAACACCGGGGAGCTGTTTTTT.

On this clonotype itself: A read error may be the cause here, since a much bigger clone is one base away. The chain joins TRBV7-9 to TRBJ2-4; 7 bases fit TRBD1. In germline, CDR1 is SEHNR, CDR2 FQNEAQ (reference sequence). Germline trimming cut 5 bases from V and 13 bases from J; bases unmatched to any gene: 26. CDR3 length: 18 residues. In DNA, the CDR3 is TGTGCCAGCAGCCCTAGGGACAGCCCTTTAGGGTCCTACAATGAGCAGTACTTC. This codes for CASSPRDSPLGSYNEQYF.

Note on this clonotype: At one of its ends the junction is not consistent with the germline gene, which may arise from a read error. Here the CDR3 reads CSAKGSPQETQYF. In nucleotides, the CDR3 is TGCAGCGCTAAAGGCAGCCCCCAAGAGACCCAGTACTTC. The J gene is TRBJ2-7, the V gene TRBV20-1, with D uncertain. The end of the DNA is better explained by TRBJ2-5, so the J call may be wrong. Germline V gene sequence: CDR1 DFQATT, CDR2 SNEGSKA (reference sequence). The CDR3 loop spans 13 amino acids.

V gene TRBV18 combines with J gene TRBJ2-1; D remains unclear. Per the germline V gene, CDR1 is KGHSH and CDR2 is LQKENI. The CDR3 is 12 residues long. Trimming stripped 5 bases from V and 7 bases from J, with 9 bases between. Here the CDR3 reads CASSNKVNEQFF. CDR3 sequence (DNA): TGTGCCAGCTCAAACAAGGTGAATGAGCAGTTCTTC.

The chain recombines TRBV21-1 with TRBJ1-1; the tabulated D call, TRBD1, remains unverified against the DNA. TRBV21-1 is deemed a pseudogene. The CDR3 length is 11 residues. DNA for the CDR3: TGTGCCAGCAGCGGACAGCCTGAAGCTTTCTTT. Amino acid sequence: CASSGQPEAFF.

This chain links TRBV11-3 with TRBJ2-1, with a possible D match to TRBD2 (7 bases). Per the germline V gene, CDR1 is SGHNT and CDR2 is YENEEA. The CDR3 length is 13 residues. Trimming pared 5 bases from V and 12 bases from J, leaving 17 bases between. The CDR3 sequence is CASSPRTGGRQFF. CDR3 bases: TGTGCCAGCAGCCCAAGAACGGGGGGCCGGCAGTTCTTC.

Ten or more counts support this clonotype. This rearrangement joins TRBV7-9 to TRBJ2-1, with 8 bases matching TRBD1. V lost 5 bases and J lost 7; bases outside the gene matches: 13. Germline loops: CDR1 SEHNR, CDR2 FQNEAQ (reference sequence). The CDR3 runs 16 residues. This CDR3 is CASSPLGDRSRNEQFF. In DNA form, the CDR3 reads TGTGCCAGCAGCCCCCTCGGGGACAGGAGTAGAAATGAGCAGTTCTTC.

The sample holds a few counts of this clonotype. The V gene is TRBV9, the J gene TRBJ2-1, with D maybe TRBD2 (7 bases). Gene TRBJ2-7 matches the end of the DNA better, so the J call may be wrong. The CDR3 totals 14 residues. Germline V gene data show CDR1 as SGDLS and CDR2 as YYNGEE. The DNA of the CDR3 is TGTGCCAGCATGCGGGGGCCTTCCTACAATGAGCAGTACTTC. It translates to CASMRGPSYNEQYF.

This clonotype has a handful of counts. An end of the junction does not agree with germline; a read error may underlie this. The chain has TRBV6-2 or TRBV6-3 and TRBJ2-1; the D is unclear. Germline V gene data show CDR1 as MNHEY and CDR2 as SVGEGT. The CDR3 is made up of 14 amino acids. The CDR3 DNA is TGTACCAGCAGCCTTAGCCAAGTTAGCCAATGGCAGTTCTTC. Amino acid sequence: CTSSLSQVSQWQFF.

V gene TRBV7-9 combines with J gene TRBJ2-1; 10 bases align to TRBD2. The CDR3 is made up of 17 amino acids. Germline CDR1 reads SEHNR; CDR2 reads FQNEAQ (reference sequence). Trimming took 1 base from V and 8 from J; bases not matched to a gene: 11. In nucleotides, the CDR3 is TGTGCCAGCAGCTTAGTTCTGGTCCTAGCGGGAGAGGATGAGCAGTTCTTC. Protein product: CASSLVLVLAGEDEQFF.

The genes are TRBV7-2 and TRBJ1-1; D might be TRBD1 (5 bases). V lost 0 bases and J lost 4, with 12 bases in between. The CDR3 consists of 15 residues. Germline V gene sequence: CDR1 SGHTA, CDR2 FQGNSA. CDR3 DNA: TGTGCCAGCAGCTTAGCCGCTCAGGGCGGCACTGAAGCTTTCTTT. Protein: CASSLAAQGGTEAFF.

Many counts were recorded for this clonotype. The genes are TRBV6-6 and TRBJ1-4; tentatively, D is TRBD1 (5 bases). The V end was cut by 5 bases, the J end by 7 bases, with 14 bases between. The CDR3 is made up of 14 amino acids. The germline V gene has CDR1 MNHNY and CDR2 SVGAGI (reference sequence). The DNA of the CDR3 is TGTGCCAGCAGTAACCAGGTGGGGCGTGAAAAACTGTTTTTT. It encodes CASSNQVGREKLFF.

Comments on this clonotype: A junction end diverges from the germline sequence, so it may reflect a read error. The chain links TRBV7-9 to TRBJ2-1; a weak D match, TRBD2 (6 bases). The CDR3 spans 16 residues. CDR1 is SEHNR and CDR2 is FQNEAQ in the germline V gene (reference sequence). CDR3 DNA: TGTGCCTGCAGCTTAATGGATGACGGGAGTTACAATGAGCAGTTCTTC. As protein: CACSLMDDGSYNEQFF.

This clonotype was observed many times. The J gene is TRBJ2-3, the V gene TRBV28, with a tentative D call TRBD2 (5 bases). Trimming removed 6 bases from V and 3 bases from J, with 19 bases in between. The CDR3 length is 16 residues. Germline V gene data show CDR1 as MDHEN and CDR2 as SYDVKM. The DNA of the CDR3 is TGTGCCAGCAGCCGCCTGGAGGTCAACGAGACAGATACGCAGTATTTT. The encoded protein is CASSRLEVNETDTQYF. Together with reference TRBV28 and TRBJ2-3, the CDR3 gives the full variable domain: DVKVTQSSRYLVKRTGEKVFLECVQDMDHENMFWYRQDPGLGLRLIYFSYDVKMKEKGDIPEGYSVSREKKERFSLILESASTNQTSMYLCASSRLEVNETDTQYFGPGTRLTVL.

This clonotype has a count of ten or more. The chain carries TRBV29-1 and TRBJ2-3; D could derive from TRBD1 or TRBD2 (6 bases each). The CDR3 is 15 residues long. Trimming left V 6 bases short and J 1 base short, with 17 bases between. Looked up from germline, CDR1 is SQVTM and CDR2 is ANQGSEA. As DNA, the CDR3 is TGCAGCGTGGGGGGCTTCTCCGGAGGCACAGATACGCAGTATTTT. It is translated as CSVGGFSGGTDTQYF.